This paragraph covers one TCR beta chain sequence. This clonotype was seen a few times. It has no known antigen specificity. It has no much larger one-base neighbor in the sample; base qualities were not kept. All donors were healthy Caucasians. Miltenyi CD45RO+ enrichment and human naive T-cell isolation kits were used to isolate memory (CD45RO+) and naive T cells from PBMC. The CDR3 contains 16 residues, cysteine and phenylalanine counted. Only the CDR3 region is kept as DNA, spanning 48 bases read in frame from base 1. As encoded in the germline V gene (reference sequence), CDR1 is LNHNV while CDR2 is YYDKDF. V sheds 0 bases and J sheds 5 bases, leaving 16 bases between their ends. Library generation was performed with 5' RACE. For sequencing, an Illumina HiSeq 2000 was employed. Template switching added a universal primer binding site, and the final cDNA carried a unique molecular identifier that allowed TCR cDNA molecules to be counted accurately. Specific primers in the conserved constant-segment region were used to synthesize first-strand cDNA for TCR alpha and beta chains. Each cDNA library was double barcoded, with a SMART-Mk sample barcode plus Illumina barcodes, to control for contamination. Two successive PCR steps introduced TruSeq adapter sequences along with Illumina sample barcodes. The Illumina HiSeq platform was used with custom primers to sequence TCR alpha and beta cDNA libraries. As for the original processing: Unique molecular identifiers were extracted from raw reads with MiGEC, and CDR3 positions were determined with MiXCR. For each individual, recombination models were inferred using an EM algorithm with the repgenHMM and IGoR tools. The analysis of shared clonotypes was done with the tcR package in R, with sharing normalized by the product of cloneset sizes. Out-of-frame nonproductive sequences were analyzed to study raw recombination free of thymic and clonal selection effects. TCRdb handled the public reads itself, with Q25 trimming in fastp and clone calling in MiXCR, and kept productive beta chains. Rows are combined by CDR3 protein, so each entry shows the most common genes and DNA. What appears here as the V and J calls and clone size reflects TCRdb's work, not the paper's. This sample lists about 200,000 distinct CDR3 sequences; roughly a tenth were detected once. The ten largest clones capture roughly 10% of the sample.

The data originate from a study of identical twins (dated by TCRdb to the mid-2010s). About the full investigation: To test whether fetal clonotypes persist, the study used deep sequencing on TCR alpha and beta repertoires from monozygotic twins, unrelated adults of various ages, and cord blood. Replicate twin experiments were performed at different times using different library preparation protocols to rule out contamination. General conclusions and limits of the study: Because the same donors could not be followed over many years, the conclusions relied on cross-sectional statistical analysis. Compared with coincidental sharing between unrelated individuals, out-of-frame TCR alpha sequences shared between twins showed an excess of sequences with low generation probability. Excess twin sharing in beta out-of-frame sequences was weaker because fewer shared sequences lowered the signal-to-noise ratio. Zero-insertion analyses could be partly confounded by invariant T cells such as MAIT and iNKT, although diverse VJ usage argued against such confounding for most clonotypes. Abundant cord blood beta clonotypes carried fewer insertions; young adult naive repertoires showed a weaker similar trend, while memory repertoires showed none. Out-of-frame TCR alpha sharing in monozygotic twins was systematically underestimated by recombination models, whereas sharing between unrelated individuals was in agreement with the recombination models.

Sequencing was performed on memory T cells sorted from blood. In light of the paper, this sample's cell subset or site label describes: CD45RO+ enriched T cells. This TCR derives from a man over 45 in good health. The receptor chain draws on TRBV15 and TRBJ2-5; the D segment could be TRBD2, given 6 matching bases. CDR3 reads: CATSRDRGLRGETQYF. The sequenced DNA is TGTGCCACCAGCAGAGATCGCGGTTTGCGGGGTGAGACCCAGTACTTC.